The 32 T cell receptor beta chains below all came from one sample that was sequenced in a study of cytomegalovirus exposure and HLA in healthy donors. PCR amplification relied on 60 Vbeta primers (plus 13 Jbeta primers). Some clones are missing from TCRdb's copy, which holds only in-frame ones; the method was immunoSEQ multiplex PCR. This sample has roughly 180,000 clones, with 75% to 80% found just once. Source material: PBMCs. The receptor set was obtained from a woman aged 30 to 39 in good health and CMV-seropositive.

This chain links TRBV27 with TRBJ2-3; the match to TRBD1 covers 7 bases. This CDR3 is built from 16 residues. The trim removed 5 bases at V and 4 bases at J, leaving 12 bases unmatched. CDR1 and CDR2 from the germline V gene are MNHEY and SMNVEV (reference sequence). The CDR3 region is CASSGLGTAIADTQYF. The CDR3 nucleotides read TGTGCCAGCAGTGGCCTCGGGACAGCCATTGCAGATACGCAGTATTTT.

This rearrangement joins TRBV6-1 to TRBJ1-2, with 8 bases matching TRBD1. This CDR3 has 14 amino acids. Germline V gene data show CDR1 as MNHNS and CDR2 as SASEGT. The junction had 8 bases not matched to a gene; V was cut back by 9 bases and J by 2 bases. The CDR3 sequence: CASDRGGPNYGYTF. DNA for the CDR3: TGTGCCAGTGACAGGGGAGGGCCCAACTATGGCTACACCTTC.

The chain couples TRBV28 to TRBJ2-7, with D perhaps TRBD2 (6 bases). The CDR3 covers 16 residues. The V gene's germline CDR1 is MDHEN and CDR2 SYDVKM. V gave up 3 bases and J gave up 5 bases, with 20 bases separating them. The CDR3 loop is CASSFTKLGSLDEQYF. The CDR3 DNA is TGTGCCAGCAGTTTTACCAAACTCGGGAGTCTGGACGAGCAGTACTTC.

The chain employs TRBV6-6 and TRBJ2-1, with 8 bases that match TRBD2. This CDR3 spans 12 amino acids. Losses at the gene ends were 6 bases for V and 10 bases for J; bases not matched to a gene: 5. Germline V lookup: CDR1 MNHNY, CDR2 SVGAGI (reference sequence). This CDR3 is CASSLGLGEQFF. The CDR3, as DNA: TGTGCCAGCAGCTTGGGACTAGGAGAGCAGTTCTTC.

This sequence joins TRBV5-6 and TRBJ1-1; 9 bases are a match to TRBD1. V dropped 3 bases and J dropped 1; count of bases not matched to a gene: 4. CDR1 SGHDT and CDR2 YYEEEE come from the germline V gene. CDR3 length equals 15 residues. The CDR3 DNA sequence: TGTGCCAGCAGCTACACAGGGGGCTCGAACACTGAAGCTTTCTTT. It encodes CASSYTGGSNTEAFF.

V and J are TRBV18 and TRBJ1-2, with D maybe TRBD1 (5 bases). The CDR3 is 14 amino acids. Germline CDR1 and CDR2: KGHSH and LQKENI. Trimming pared 1 base from V and 0 bases from J, leaving 6 bases between. CDR3 in DNA: TGTGCCAGCTCACCACAGGGGTCTAACTATGGCTACACCTTC. As protein: CASSPQGSNYGYTF. The complete variable domain, with remaining parts taken from reference TRBV18 and TRBJ1-2, reads NAGVMQNPRHLVRRRGQEARLRCSPMKGHSHVYWYRQLPEEGLKFMVYLQKENIIDESGMPKERFSAEFPKEGPSILRIQQVVRGDSAAYFCASSPQGSNYGYTFGSGTRLTVV.

This clone has only a few counts. This sequence joins TRBV6-5 and TRBJ2-1; 9 bases align to TRBD2. The V segment lost 2 bases and the J segment 4 bases; nucleotides outside the gene matches: 3. This CDR3 comprises 15 residues. The V gene's germline CDR1 is MNHEY and CDR2 SVGAGI. Here the CDR3 DNA reads TGTGCCAGCAGTTACGCACTAGCGGGTTACAATGAGCAGTTCTTC. Protein product: CASSYALAGYNEQFF.

This chain joins TRBV15 and TRBJ2-7; tentatively, D is TRBD2 (6 bases). Trimming removed 6 bases at V and 1 base at J, with 13 bases between. The CDR3 has 14 residues. Germline CDR1 is LNHNV and CDR2 is YYDKDF (reference sequence). The chain's CDR3 is CATSTSLGSYEQYF. The CDR3 nucleotides read TGTGCCACCAGTACTAGCTTGGGTTCCTACGAGCAGTACTTC.

The chain joins TRBV19 to TRBJ2-7, with D possibly TRBD1 on 7 matching bases. Between the trimmed V and J ends, which lost 4 bases and 3 bases, there was a span of 22 bases. Germline values: CDR1 LNHDA, CDR2 SQIVND (reference sequence). CDR3 length: 17 amino acids. The DNA of the CDR3 is TGTGCCAGTAGTACAACACGGGGGACAGCTCAAATCTACGAGCAGTACTTC. It codes for CASSTTRGTAQIYEQYF.

V and J are TRBV7-8 and TRBJ2-5; 11 bases line up with TRBD2. This CDR3 is 20 amino acids long. Per the germline V gene, CDR1 is SGHVS and CDR2 is FQNEAQ. The ends lost 1 base at V and 5 bases at J; junction bases unmatched: 18. CDR3 amino acids: CASSLDLPVASGGTLETQYF. In DNA, the CDR3 is TGTGCCAGCAGCTTAGATCTACCCGTAGCTAGCGGGGGGACGTTGGAGACCCAGTACTTC.

This clone showed up just once. The chain has TRBV29-1 and TRBJ1-2; D is perhaps TRBD1 (5 bases). In germline, CDR1 is SQVTM, CDR2 ANQGSEA. The CDR3 loop spans 14 amino acids. V was cut by 8 bases and J by 6 bases, with 22 bases left in between. CDR3 sequence (DNA): TGCAGCTCGGGGTGGAGGGGCGGATCTGATGGCTACACCTTC. This codes for CSSGWRGGSDGYTF. Full variable domain (rest looked up from reference TRBV29-1 and TRBJ1-2): SAVISQKPSRDICQRGTSLTIQCQVDSQVTMMFWYRQQPGQSLTLIATANQGSEATYESGFVIDKFPISRPNLTFSTLTVSNMSPEDSSIYLCSSGWRGGSDGYTFGSGTRLTVV.

This sequence joins TRBV7-9 and TRBJ1-2, with D possibly matching TRBD1 (5 bases). The CDR3 has 14 residues. The V gene's germline CDR1 is SEHNR and CDR2 FQNEAQ (reference sequence). V was cut by 5 bases and J by 3 bases, with 13 bases left in between. The CDR3 sequence is CASSVSGGDYGYTF. As DNA, the CDR3 is TGTGCCAGCAGCGTCTCGGGAGGGGACTATGGCTACACCTTC.

CDR3 sequence reads: CALGLLNTEAFF. In DNA, the CDR3 is TGTGCCCTTGGACTGCTGAACACTGAAGCTTTCTTT. This chain links TRBV2 with TRBJ1-1; D call uncertain. Trimming cost V 11 bases and J 0 bases, with 10 bases left between them. Per germline, CDR1 SNHLY and CDR2 FYNNEI. The CDR3 is 12 amino acids.

This rearrangement joins TRBV7-2 to TRBJ1-6; D uncertain. Germline V lookup: CDR1 SGHTA, CDR2 FQGNSA. The length of the CDR3 is 15 residues. V lost 5 bases and J 8 bases, leaving 16 bases between the germline ends. CDR3 residues: CASSAPQVGYSPLHF. The CDR3, as DNA: TGTGCCAGCAGCGCTCCCCAGGTTGGCTATTCACCCCTCCACTTT.

This chain joins TRBV15 and TRBJ2-7; D possibly corresponds to TRBD2 (6 bases). The CDR3 totals 15 residues. Trimming removed 0 bases from V and 0 bases from J, with 9 bases in between. CDR1 is LNHNV and CDR2 is YYDKDF in the germline V gene (reference sequence). CDR3 bases: TGTGCCACCAGCAGAGATGCAGCGGGCTCCTACGAGCAGTACTTC. This translates into CATSRDAAGSYEQYF.

This clone was counted once. The rearrangement joins TRBV5-1 to TRBJ1-1; D is unclear. The CDR3 extends over 15 amino acids. The V end was cut by 0 bases, the J end by 1 base, with 10 bases between. Germline V lookup: CDR1 SGHRS, CDR2 YFSETQ. The CDR3 spells CASSLAQIRNTEAFF. In DNA, the CDR3 is TGCGCCAGCAGCTTGGCCCAAATCAGGAACACTGAAGCTTTCTTT.

V usage is TRBV5-1 and J usage is TRBJ2-5; 9 bases line up with TRBD1. The germline V gene encodes CDR1 SGHRS and CDR2 YFSETQ. V was pared by 1 base and J by 3 bases, with 7 bases of the junction left unmatched. The CDR3 runs to 16 residues. Here the CDR3 reads CASSLTPTGGKETQYF. The CDR3, as DNA: TGCGCCAGCAGCTTGACCCCTACAGGGGGCAAAGAGACCCAGTACTTC.

The chain couples TRBV18 to TRBJ2-3; perhaps TRBD2 as D (5 bases). V shed 9 bases and J shed 9 bases, with 13 bases lying between them. The CDR3 runs 11 residues. Germline V gene data show CDR1 as KGHSH and CDR2 as LQKENI. DNA for the CDR3: TGTGCCAGTCGGGCCGGCGGGACGCAGTATTTT. It translates to CASRAGGTQYF.

This clone has only a few counts. The chain recombines TRBV7-2 with TRBJ2-5; 7 nucleotides agree with TRBD1. CDR1 is SGHTA, CDR2 FQGNSA, per germline. The length of the CDR3 is 15 residues. V shed 3 bases and J 2 bases; nucleotides not matched to a gene: 6. The CDR3 DNA sequence: TGTGCCAGCAGCTTCTCCGGCAGGGGGCAAGAGACCCAGTACTTC. It codes for CASSFSGRGQETQYF.

V gene TRBV5-1 combines with J gene TRBJ1-1; tentative D call: TRBD1 (6 bases). The germline V and J ends were trimmed by 3 bases and 1 base, with 19 bases remaining between them. The CDR3 totals 17 residues. Germline CDR1 is SGHRS and CDR2 is YFSETQ. The CDR3 here is CASSWAPLGAKNTEAFF. The CDR3 coding sequence is TGCGCCAGCAGCTGGGCTCCTTTGGGGGCTAAGAACACTGAAGCTTTCTTT.

DNA for the CDR3: TGTGCCGTAGGCGGGGAAACTGAGCAGTTCTTC. It codes for CAVGGETEQFF. The V and J genes are TRBV6-1 and TRBJ2-1; possible D gene TRBD2, 6 bases. The CDR3 is 11 residues long. V was clipped by 11 bases and J by 9 bases, with 14 bases between them. Germline CDR1 MNHNS, CDR2 SASEGT.

Only a few counts were recorded for this clone. The J gene is TRBJ1-1, the V gene TRBV27; no firm D call. The CDR3 is 13 residues long. V was trimmed by 7 bases and J by 0 bases, leaving 9 bases between them. Germline V gene lookup returns CDR1 MNHEY and CDR2 SMNVEV (reference sequence). The CDR3 region is CASNAGLNTEAFF. Here the CDR3 DNA reads TGTGCCAGCAACGCCGGTCTGAACACTGAAGCTTTCTTT.

V is TRBV18 and J is TRBJ1-6; D perhaps matches TRBD1 (5 bases). The CDR3 runs to 14 residues. Germline-derived CDR1 and CDR2 are KGHSH and LQKENI. Trimming shortened V by 0 bases and J by 10 bases, and 10 bases separated the two germline ends. CDR3 in DNA: TGTGCCAGCTCACCACCGGGGGGAGGCTCACCCCTCCACTTT. Translating it yields CASSPPGGGSPLHF.

This chain uses TRBV18 with TRBJ2-2; D uncertain. V was pared by 3 bases and J by 6 bases, with 8 bases between. The length of the CDR3 is 13 residues. The germline CDR1 and CDR2 sequences are KGHSH and LQKENI. CDR3 nucleotides: TGTGCCAGCTCACCTTCCGGGTCCGGGGAGCTGTTTTTT. Translating it yields CASSPSGSGELFF.

This clone was counted between two and nine times. This chain joins TRBV27 and TRBJ1-2; TRBD1 matches 10 bases. CDR3 size: 18 residues. Germline CDR1 and CDR2: MNHEY and SMNVEV (reference sequence). Germline trimming cut 6 bases from V and 2 bases from J; bases unmatched to any gene: 15. CDR3 amino acids: CASSRQGAVSRSNYGYTF. The CDR3 region has the DNA TGTGCCAGCAGCAGACAGGGGGCCGTAAGTAGATCAAACTATGGCTACACCTTC.

The rearrangement uses TRBV25-1 and TRBJ2-1; the D gene is possibly TRBD2 (6 bases). The CDR3 sequence is 16 residues long. The germline V and J ends were trimmed by 7 bases and 5 bases, with 21 bases remaining between them. CDR1 is MGHDK and CDR2 is SYGVNS in the germline V gene. CDR3 nucleotides: TGTGCCAGCAAGGACCCACGGGGAGGTAGAAACAATGAGCAGTTCTTC. Translated, it gives CASKDPRGGRNNEQFF.

The chain uses TRBV27 and TRBJ2-7; 8 nucleotides align to TRBD1. The germline CDR1 and CDR2 sequences are MNHEY and SMNVEV (reference sequence). The CDR3 totals 15 residues. Trimming at V came to 2 bases and at J to 3 bases, leaving 6 bases not matched to a gene. Here the CDR3 DNA reads TGTGCCAGCAGTTTACAGGACAGGGCAGGCTACGAGCAGTACTTC. Its translation: CASSLQDRAGYEQYF.

As for this clone: The same CDR3 arises from other DNA sequences in this sample as well. The chain combines TRBV18 with TRBJ2-3; the D gene is possibly TRBD1 (5 bases). Looked up from germline, CDR1 is KGHSH and CDR2 is LQKENI. V lost 3 bases and J lost 4, with 5 bases in between. This CDR3 spans 12 amino acids. The CDR3 loop is CASSPRADTQYF. The CDR3 DNA follows: TGTGCCAGCTCACCCAGGGCAGATACGCAGTATTTT.

V is TRBV29-1 and J is TRBJ1-2; 7 bases agree with TRBD1. J was trimmed by 5 bases and V by 3 bases; bases with no gene match: 12. The CDR3 spans 15 residues. Germline CDR1 SQVTM, CDR2 ANQGSEA. The CDR3: CSVDIGDSQQYGYTF. CDR3 DNA sequence: TGCAGCGTTGATATAGGGGACAGCCAACAATATGGCTACACCTTC.

The chain joins TRBV4-1 to TRBJ1-1, with no clear D. The germline V gene encodes CDR1 MGHRA and CDR2 YSYEKL. Trimming removed 1 base at V and 7 bases at J, with 16 bases between. There are 15 residues in the CDR3. The CDR3 spells CASSQVGGQEGEAFF. The DNA for the CDR3 is TGCGCCAGCAGCCAAGTCGGAGGGCAGGAGGGTGAAGCTTTCTTT.

This sequence joins TRBV4-1 and TRBJ1-2, with D maybe TRBD1 (6 bases). Germline lookup yields CDR1 MGHRA and CDR2 YSYEKL. This CDR3 is 16 amino acids long. The ends were cut back, 3 bases at V and 3 bases at J, with 17 bases in the middle. CDR3 sequence (DNA): TGCGCCAGCAGCCACTACGACACAGGGAGGGACTATGGCTACACCTTC. It is translated as CASSHYDTGRDYGYTF.

The V gene is TRBV6-5, the J gene TRBJ2-2; D gene ambiguous. V was clipped by 5 bases and J by 6 bases, with 10 bases between them. Germline assignment: CDR1 MNHEY and CDR2 SVGAGI. The CDR3 length is 13 residues. CDR3 amino acids: CASSPRWPGELFF. DNA of the CDR3: TGTGCCAGCAGTCCCAGATGGCCCGGGGAGCTGTTTTTT.